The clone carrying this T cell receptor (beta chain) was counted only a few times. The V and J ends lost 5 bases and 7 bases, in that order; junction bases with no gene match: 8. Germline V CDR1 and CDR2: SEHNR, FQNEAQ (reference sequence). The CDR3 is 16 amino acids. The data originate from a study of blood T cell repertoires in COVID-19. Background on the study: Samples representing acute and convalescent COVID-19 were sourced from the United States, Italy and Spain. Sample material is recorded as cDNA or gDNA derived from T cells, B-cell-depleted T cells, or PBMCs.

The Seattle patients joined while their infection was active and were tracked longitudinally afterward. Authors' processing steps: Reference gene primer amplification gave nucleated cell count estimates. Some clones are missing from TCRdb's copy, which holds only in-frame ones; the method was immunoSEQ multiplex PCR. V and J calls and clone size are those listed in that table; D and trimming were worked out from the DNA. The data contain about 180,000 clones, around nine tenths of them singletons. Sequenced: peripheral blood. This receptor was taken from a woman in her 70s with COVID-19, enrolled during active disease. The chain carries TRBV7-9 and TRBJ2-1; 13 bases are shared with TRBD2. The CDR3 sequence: CASSAGLAGARNEQFF. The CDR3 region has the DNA TGTGCCAGCAGCGCAGGACTAGCGGGAGCGAGGAATGAGCAGTTCTTC.